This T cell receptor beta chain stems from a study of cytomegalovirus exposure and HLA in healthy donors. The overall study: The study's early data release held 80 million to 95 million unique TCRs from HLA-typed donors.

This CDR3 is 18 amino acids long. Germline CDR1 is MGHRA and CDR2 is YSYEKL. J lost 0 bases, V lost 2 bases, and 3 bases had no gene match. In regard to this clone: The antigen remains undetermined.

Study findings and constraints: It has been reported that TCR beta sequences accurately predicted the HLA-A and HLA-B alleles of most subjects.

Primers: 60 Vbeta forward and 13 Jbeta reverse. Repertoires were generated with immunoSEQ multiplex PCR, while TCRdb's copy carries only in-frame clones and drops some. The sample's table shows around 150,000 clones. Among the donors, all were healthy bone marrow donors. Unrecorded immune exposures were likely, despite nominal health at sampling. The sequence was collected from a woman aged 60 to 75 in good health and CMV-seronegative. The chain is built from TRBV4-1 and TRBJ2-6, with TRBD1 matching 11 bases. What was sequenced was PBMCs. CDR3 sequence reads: CASSQPGQGGSGANVLTF. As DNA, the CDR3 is TGCGCCAGCAGCCAACCGGGACAGGGGGGCTCTGGGGCCAACGTCCTGACTTTC.